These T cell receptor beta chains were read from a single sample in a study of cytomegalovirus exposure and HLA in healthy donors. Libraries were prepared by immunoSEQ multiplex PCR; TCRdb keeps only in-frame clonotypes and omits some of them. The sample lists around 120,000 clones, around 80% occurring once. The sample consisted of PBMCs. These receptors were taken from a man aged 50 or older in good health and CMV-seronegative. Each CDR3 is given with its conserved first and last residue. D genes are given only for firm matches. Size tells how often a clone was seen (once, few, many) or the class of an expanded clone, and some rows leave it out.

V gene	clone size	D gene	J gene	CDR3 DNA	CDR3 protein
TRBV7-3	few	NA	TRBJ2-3	TGTGCCAGCAGCGGCCAGGGGGATACGCAGTATTTT	CASSGQGDTQYF
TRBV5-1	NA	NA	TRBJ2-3	TGCGCCAGCAGCTTGGGAGGTTACCACACAGATACGCAGTATTTT	CASSLGGYHTDTQYF
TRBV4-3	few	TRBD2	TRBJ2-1	TGCGCCAGCAGCTCGAGCGGGAGCGGGTCCTACAATGAGCAGTTCTTC	CASSSSGSGSYNEQFF
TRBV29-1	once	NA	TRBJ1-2	TGCAGCGTTGAAGCTCTGGCAGGGGAAGGCTACACCTTC	CSVEALAGEGYTF
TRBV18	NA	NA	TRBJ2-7	TGTGCCAGCCCACCCCAAAGCCCCGGTTCCCCCTCCTACGAGCAGTACTTC	CASPPQSPGSPSYEQYF
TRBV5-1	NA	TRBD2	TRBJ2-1	TGCGCCAGCAAAACAAGGTTGGAGGGACTAGCGGGGGGGCTTCCGTTCTTC	CASKTRLEGLAGGLPFF
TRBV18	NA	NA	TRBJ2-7	TGTGCCAGCTCACTTCAAAGGGGTTTCTACGAGCAGTACTTC	CASSLQRGFYEQYF
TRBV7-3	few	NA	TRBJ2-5	TGTGCCAGCAGCTTAAACGGGGGAGAGGAGACCCAGTACTTC	CASSLNGGEETQYF
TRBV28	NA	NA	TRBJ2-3	TGTGCCAGCAGTAAGGCGGGGGCCCCCACAGATACGCAGTATTTT	CASSKAGAPTDTQYF
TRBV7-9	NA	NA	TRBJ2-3	TGTGCCAGCAGCTTAGAGATGGCTACGCAGTATTTT	CASSLEMATQYF
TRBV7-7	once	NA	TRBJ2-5	TGTGCTAGCAGCTCTGGGACTGGGCCCAGAGAGACCCAGTACTTC	CASSSGTGPRETQYF
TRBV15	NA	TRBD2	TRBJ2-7	TGTGCCACCAGCAGAGGGCGAGCGGGAGTGATCTCCTACGAGCAGTACTTC	CATSRGRAGVISYEQYF
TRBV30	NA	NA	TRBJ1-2	TGTGCCTGGAGCCTAGGATCGGGCTACACCTTC	CAWSLGSGYTF
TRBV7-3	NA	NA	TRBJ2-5	TGTGCCAGCAGCTCCGTGGTCGGGGGAAGTGAGACCCAGTACTTC	CASSSVVGGSETQYF
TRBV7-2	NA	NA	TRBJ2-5	TGTGCCAGCAGCTTACACCTGTGGCGGTCGTCAGAGACCCAGTACTTC	CASSLHLWRSSETQYF
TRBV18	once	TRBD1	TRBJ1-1	TGTGCCAGCTCACCTACGAAACAGGGGGGGACTGAAGCTTTCTTT	CASSPTKQGGTEAFF
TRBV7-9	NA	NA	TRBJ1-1	TGTGCCAGCAGCCCCGTCCCTTTTCGGAACACTGAAGCTTTCTTT	CASSPVPFRNTEAFF
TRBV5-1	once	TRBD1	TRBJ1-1	TGCGCCGGCAGACAGGGTAGGGACACTGAAGCTTTCTTT	CAGRQGRDTEAFF
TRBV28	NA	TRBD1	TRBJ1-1	TGTGCCAGCCCCCCAGGGACAGGCCTTTTGAACACTGAAGCTTTCTTT	CASPPGTGLLNTEAFF
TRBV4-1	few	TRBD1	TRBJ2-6	TGCGCCAGCGCCGGGACAGATGTTAAGGCTGGGGCCAACGTCCTGACTTTC	CASAGTDVKAGANVLTF
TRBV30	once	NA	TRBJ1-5	TGTGCCTGCTCCCGGGAGCGGAGCAATCAGCCCCAGCATTTT	CACSRERSNQPQHF
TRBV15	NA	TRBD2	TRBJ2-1	TGTGCCACCAGCAGAGATGGGGCTAGCGGGAGAGGGTGGAATGAGCAGTTCTTC	CATSRDGASGRGWNEQFF
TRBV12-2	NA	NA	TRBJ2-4	TGTGCAGGCAAGGGGCTCCCGCTAGCCAAAAACATTCAGTACTTC	CAGKGLPLAKNIQYF
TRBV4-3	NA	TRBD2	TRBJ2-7	TGCGCCAGCAGCCTCGGGACTAGCGGGTACGAGCAGTACTTC	CASSLGTSGYEQYF
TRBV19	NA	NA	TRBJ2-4	TGTGCCAGTAGTATCTGGGGGACTTTGGACAAAAACATTCAGTACTTC	CASSIWGTLDKNIQYF
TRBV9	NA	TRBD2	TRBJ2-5	TGTGCCAGCAGCAGTGGACTAGCGGGGGGGCCGGAGGAGACCCAGTACTTC	CASSSGLAGGPEETQYF
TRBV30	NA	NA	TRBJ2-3	TGTGCCTGGAGTAGAGGAACCAGCACAGATACGCAGTATTTT	CAWSRGTSTDTQYF
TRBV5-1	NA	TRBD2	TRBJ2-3	TGCGCCAGCAGCTTGGCCGGGACTAGCAGGACAGATACGCAGTATTTT	CASSLAGTSRTDTQYF
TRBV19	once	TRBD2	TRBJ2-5	TGTGCCAGTAGTATAACCCCTAGCGGGAGTCAGACCCAGTACTTC	CASSITPSGSQTQYF
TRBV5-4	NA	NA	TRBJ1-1	TGTGCCAGCAGCTTTTTGGGCTCTGAAGCTTTCTTT	CASSFLGSEAFF
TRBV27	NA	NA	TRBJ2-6	TGTGCCAGCTGGAGGGCTGGGGCCAACGTCCTGACTTTC	CASWRAGANVLTF
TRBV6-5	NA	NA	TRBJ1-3	TGTGCCAGCAGTTACACGGGGTCCTCTGGAAACACCATATATTTT	CASSYTGSSGNTIYF
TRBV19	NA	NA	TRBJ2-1	TGTGCCAGTAGTAGCCGCCGGGGAGGTAATGAGCAGTTCTTC	CASSSRRGGNEQFF
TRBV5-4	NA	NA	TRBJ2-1	TGTGCCAGCACCCCAGGTCCCTACAATGAGCAGTTCTTC	CASTPGPYNEQFF
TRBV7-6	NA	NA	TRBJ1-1	TGTGCCAGCAGCTTAGTGAGGGACTCGTGCACTGAAGCTTTCTTT	CASSLVRDSCTEAFF
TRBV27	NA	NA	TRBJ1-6	TGTGCCAGCAGTCTGGGGGGGGAGAGGTCACCCCTCCACTTT	CASSLGGERSPLHF
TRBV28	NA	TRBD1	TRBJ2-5	TGTGCCAGCAGTTACGGCGACAGGGGCCGAGAGACCCAGTACTTC	CASSYGDRGRETQYF
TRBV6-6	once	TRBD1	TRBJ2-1	TGTGCCAGCAGCCGAGACAGGGACGGCAATGAGCAGTTCTTC	CASSRDRDGNEQFF
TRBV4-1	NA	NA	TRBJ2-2	TGCGCCAGCAGCCAAGCGTCCGCAGGGTATACCGGGGAGCTGTTTTTT	CASSQASAGYTGELFF
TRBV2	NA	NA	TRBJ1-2	TGTGCCAGCAGCGTAGGACGGGGTAGGCATGGCTACACCTTC	CASSVGRGRHGYTF
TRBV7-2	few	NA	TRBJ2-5	TGTGCCAGCAGCTTAGGTCGGGAACAAGAGACCCAGTACTTC	CASSLGREQETQYF